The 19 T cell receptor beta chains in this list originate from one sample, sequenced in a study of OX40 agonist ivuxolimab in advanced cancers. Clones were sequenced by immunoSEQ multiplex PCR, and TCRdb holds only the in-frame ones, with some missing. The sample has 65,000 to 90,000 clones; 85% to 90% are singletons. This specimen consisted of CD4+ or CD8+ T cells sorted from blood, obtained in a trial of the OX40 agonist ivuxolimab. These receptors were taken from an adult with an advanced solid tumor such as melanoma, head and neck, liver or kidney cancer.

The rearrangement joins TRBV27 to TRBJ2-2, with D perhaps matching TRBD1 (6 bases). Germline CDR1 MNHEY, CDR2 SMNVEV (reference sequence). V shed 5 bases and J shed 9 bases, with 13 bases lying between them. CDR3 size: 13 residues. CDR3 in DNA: TGTGCCAGCAGTCTAAACAGGGAAAGGGAGCTGTTTTTT. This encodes CASSLNRERELFF.

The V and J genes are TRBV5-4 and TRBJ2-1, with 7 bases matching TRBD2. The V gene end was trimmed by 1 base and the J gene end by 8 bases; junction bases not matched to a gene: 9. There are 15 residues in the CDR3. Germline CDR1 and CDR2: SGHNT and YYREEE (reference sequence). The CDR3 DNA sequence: TGTGCCAGCAGCTTGTCGGGCGGGAGTGGCCATGAGCAGTTCTTC. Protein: CASSLSGGSGHEQFF.

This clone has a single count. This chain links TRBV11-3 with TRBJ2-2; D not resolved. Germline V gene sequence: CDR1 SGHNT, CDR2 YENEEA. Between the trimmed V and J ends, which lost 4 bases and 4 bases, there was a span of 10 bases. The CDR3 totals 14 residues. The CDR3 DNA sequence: TGTGCCAGCAGCTCCAAGGCCGGCACCGGGGAGCTGTTTTTT. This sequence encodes CASSSKAGTGELFF.

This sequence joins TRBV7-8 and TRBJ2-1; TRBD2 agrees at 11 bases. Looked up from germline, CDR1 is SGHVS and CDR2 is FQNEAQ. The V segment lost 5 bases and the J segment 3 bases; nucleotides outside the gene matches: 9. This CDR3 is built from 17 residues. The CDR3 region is CASSRTSGSRLYNEQFF. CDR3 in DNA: TGTGCCAGCAGCCGCACTAGCGGGAGTAGACTCTACAATGAGCAGTTCTTC.

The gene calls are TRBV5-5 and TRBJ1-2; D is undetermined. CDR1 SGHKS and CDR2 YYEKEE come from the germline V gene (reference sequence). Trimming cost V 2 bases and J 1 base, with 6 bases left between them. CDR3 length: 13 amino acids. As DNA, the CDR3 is TGTGCCAGCAGCTTTGAAGTTAACTATGGCTACACCTTC. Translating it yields CASSFEVNYGYTF.

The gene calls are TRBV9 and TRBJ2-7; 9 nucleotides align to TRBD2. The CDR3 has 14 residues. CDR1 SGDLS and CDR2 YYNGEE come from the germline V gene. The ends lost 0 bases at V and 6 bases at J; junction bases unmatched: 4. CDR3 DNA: TGTGCCAGCAGCGTAGGAGGCGGGAGGGGCGAGCAGTACTTC. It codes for CASSVGGGRGEQYF.

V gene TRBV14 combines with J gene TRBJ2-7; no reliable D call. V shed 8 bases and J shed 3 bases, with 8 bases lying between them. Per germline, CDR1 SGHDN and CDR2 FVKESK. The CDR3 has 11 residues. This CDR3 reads CASLTGYEQYF. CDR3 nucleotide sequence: TGTGCCAGCCTGACCGGCTACGAGCAGTACTTC.

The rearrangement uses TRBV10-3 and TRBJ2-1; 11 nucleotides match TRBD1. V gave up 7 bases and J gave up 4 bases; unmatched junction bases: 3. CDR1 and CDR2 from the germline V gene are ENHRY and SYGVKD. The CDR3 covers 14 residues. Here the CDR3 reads CAITRDRGYNEQFF. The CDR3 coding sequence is TGTGCCATCACTCGGGACAGGGGGTACAATGAGCAGTTCTTC.

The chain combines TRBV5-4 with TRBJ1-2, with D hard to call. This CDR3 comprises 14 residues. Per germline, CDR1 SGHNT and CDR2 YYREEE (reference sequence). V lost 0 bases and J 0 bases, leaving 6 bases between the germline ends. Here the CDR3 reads CASSLGLPNYGYTF. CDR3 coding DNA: TGTGCCAGCAGCTTGGGACTCCCTAACTATGGCTACACCTTC.

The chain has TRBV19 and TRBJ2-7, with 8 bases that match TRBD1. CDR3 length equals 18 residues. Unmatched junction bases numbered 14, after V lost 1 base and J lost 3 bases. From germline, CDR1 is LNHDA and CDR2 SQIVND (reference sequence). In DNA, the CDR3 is TGTGCCAGTAGTATAGGAAGGGTCTCGACAGGGGCGCGCTACGAGCAGTACTTC. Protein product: CASSIGRVSTGARYEQYF.

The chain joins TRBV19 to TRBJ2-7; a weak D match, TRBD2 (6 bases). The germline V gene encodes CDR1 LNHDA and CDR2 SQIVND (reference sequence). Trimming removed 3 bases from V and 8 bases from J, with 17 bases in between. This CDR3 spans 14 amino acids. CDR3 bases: TGTGCCAGTAGTATGGGGGGTCCCCTGCAAAAGCAGTACTTC. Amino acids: CASSMGGPLQKQYF.

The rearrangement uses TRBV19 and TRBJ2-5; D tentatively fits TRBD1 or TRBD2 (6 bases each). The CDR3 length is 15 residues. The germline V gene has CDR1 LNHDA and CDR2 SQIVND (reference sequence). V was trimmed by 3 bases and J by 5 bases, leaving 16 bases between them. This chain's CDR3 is CASSIVAGAGETQYF. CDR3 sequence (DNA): TGTGCCAGTAGTATCGTAGCAGGGGCGGGGGAGACCCAGTACTTC.

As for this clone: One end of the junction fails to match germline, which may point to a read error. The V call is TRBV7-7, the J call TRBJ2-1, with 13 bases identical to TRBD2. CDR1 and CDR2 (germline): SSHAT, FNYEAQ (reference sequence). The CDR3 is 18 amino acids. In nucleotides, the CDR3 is TGTGCTAGCAGCTTAGCCCCAAAAACTAGCGGGAGGGCCAATGAGCAGTTCTTC. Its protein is CASSLAPKTSGRANEQFF.

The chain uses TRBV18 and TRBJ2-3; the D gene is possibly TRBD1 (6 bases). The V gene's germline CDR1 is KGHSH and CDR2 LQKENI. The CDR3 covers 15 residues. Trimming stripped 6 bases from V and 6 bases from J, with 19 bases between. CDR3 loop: CASSTYSTQGDTQYF. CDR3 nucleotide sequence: TGTGCCAGCTCGACTTACTCAACCCAGGGGGATACGCAGTATTTT.

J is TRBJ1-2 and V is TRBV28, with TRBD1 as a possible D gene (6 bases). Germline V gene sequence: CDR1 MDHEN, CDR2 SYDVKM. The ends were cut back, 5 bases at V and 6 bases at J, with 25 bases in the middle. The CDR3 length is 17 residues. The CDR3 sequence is CASSDAATGGLGNGYTF. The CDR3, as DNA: TGTGCCAGCAGTGACGCGGCGACAGGCGGCTTGGGTAATGGCTACACCTTC.

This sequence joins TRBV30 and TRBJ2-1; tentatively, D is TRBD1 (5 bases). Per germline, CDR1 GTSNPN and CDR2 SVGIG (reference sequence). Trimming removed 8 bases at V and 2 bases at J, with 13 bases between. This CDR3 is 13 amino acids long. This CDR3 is CARGKGPYNEQFF. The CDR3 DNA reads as TGTGCCCGTGGGAAGGGGCCCTACAATGAGCAGTTCTTC.

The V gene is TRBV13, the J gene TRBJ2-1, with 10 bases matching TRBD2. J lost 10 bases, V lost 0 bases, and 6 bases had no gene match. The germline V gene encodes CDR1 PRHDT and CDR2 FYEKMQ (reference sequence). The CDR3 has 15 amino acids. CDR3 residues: CASSLGLAGIGEQFF. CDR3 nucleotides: TGTGCCAGCAGCTTAGGACTAGCGGGAATTGGGGAGCAGTTCTTC.

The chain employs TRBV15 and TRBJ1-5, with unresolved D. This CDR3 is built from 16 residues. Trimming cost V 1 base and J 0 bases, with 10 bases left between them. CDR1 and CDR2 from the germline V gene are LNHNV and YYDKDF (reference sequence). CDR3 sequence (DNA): TGTGCCACCAGCAGAGTTCACACTATTAGCAATCAGCCCCAGCATTTT. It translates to CATSRVHTISNQPQHF.

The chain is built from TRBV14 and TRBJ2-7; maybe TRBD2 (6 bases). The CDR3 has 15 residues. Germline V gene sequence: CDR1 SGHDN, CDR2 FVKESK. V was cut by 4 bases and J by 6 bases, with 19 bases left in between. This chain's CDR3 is CASSRNSGVISEQYF. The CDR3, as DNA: TGTGCCAGCAGCCGTAATAGCGGTGTAATTTCCGAGCAGTACTTC.